The 3 T cell receptor beta chains below were found in one sample sequenced in a study of T cells after yellow fever vaccination. TCRdb analysed the 5' RACE reads with MiXCR anew, one entry per CDR3 protein. Counted here are roughly 300,000 distinct CDR3 sequences, roughly 8.4% occurring once; the ten biggest clones make up 15% to 20%. This material consisted of PBMCs, taken around 45 days after the first yellow fever vaccination. The receptors were gathered from a man aged 18 to 29 who received the YFV17D yellow fever vaccine.

This clonotype was seen a few times. This chain joins TRBV5-1 and TRBJ2-3; TRBD1 aligns across 9 bases. V lost 6 bases to trimming and J lost 5 bases; unmatched junction nucleotides: 10. Looked up from germline, CDR1 is SGHRS and CDR2 is YFSETQ. The CDR3 is 15 amino acids. The CDR3 DNA is TGCGCCAGCACCCCTAGCACAGGGGGCAGAGATACGCAGTATTTT. The encoded protein is CASTPSTGGRDTQYF.

The J gene is TRBJ1-2, the V gene TRBV20-1, with D perhaps TRBD1 (6 bases). The V gene lost 3 bases and the J gene lost 0 bases, with 14 bases spanning the gap. Per germline, CDR1 DFQATT and CDR2 SNEGSKA (reference sequence). The CDR3 runs 15 residues. This CDR3 is CSARDSGAANYGYTF. CDR3 nucleotide sequence: TGCAGTGCTAGGGACAGCGGGGCGGCTAACTATGGCTACACCTTC.

The chain recombines TRBV7-2 with TRBJ1-2, with 10 bases identical to TRBD1. The CDR3 sequence is 15 residues long. Germline V gives CDR1 SGHTA, CDR2 FQGNSA. V dropped 7 bases and J dropped 4; count of bases not matched to a gene: 9. In DNA form, the CDR3 reads TGTGCCAGCACCCCAGGACAGGGGGTCCTCTATGGCTACACCTTC. Its protein product is CASTPGQGVLYGYTF.